The entry below gives a single T cell receptor (beta chain) sequence along with its context. Its target antigen remains unknown. No clone much larger than this one lies a single base away; base qualities are absent. This entry belongs to a study of shared clonotypes between healthy human individuals (dated by TCRdb to between 2020 and 2021). Notes on the research overall: Two women and three men aged 18 to 49 years were included in the cohort. For each donor, three plates each were used for CD4 naive and CD4 memory, two plates were used for CD8 naive, and one plate was used for CD8 memory. The study deeply sequenced blood TCR repertoires of about five healthy adults to estimate repertoire size and the extent of clonotype sharing between individuals. Libraries were prepared and TCR repertoires were sequenced by different laboratories using diverse techniques, in order to increase sequencing depth and limit assay-specific biases. Each donor's leukapheresis produced roughly between roughly 0.9 and 8.9 billion PBMCs. The research as a whole found: Naive subsets generally had larger estimated clonotype richness than memory subsets. Compared with non-shared clonotypes, clonotypes shared by all four sorted-subset donors had higher generation probabilities. Rarefaction of sorted-subset datasets indicated incomplete sequencing despite the large sequencing depth. Sampling was limited to blood, and TCR repertoires in tissue likely differ from TCR repertoires in blood. Across several donors, roughly 5.1% of naive CD4, more than 3% of naive CD8, roughly 2.2% of memory CD4, and roughly 0.4% of memory CD8 clonotypes were shared. Pairwise subsampling indicated that sequencing depth was expected to affect the degree of clonotype sharing among donors. The genetic and exposure-history diversity represented was limited by the small number of donors.

Donors were healthy HIV-negative adults with no recently reported acute infections or vaccinations. Every donor was a Caucasian adult residing in Nashville, Tennessee, USA. Magnetic negative selection was used to enrich CD4+ T cells, after which naive cells were positively selected on CD45RA and the negative fraction became the memory subset. After blood collection by leukapheresis, PBMCs were isolated using Ficoll-Histopaque density gradient centrifugation and then cryopreserved in the vapor phase of liquid nitrogen. Purity and quantity of every magnetically sorted T cell population were checked by analytical flow cytometry. Each sorted fraction had its genomic DNA isolated and then quantified by UV absorbance on a Nanodrop 2000c. As encoded in the germline V gene, CDR1 is SQVTM while CDR2 is ANQGSEA. V lost 3 bases and J lost 6 bases, and the count of bases not matched to a germline gene is 4. Counted from cysteine to phenylalanine, this CDR3 has 13 amino acids. Of the read, only the CDR3 DNA is kept; its 39 bases are in frame from base 1.

Using the deep immunoSEQ assay, multiplex PCR amplified TCR CDR3 regions from genomic DNA. For each cell subset, the extracted genomic DNA was distributed evenly across all wells of several immunoSEQ 96-well plates, and each plate served as one replicate. For sorted subsets, each replicate PCR was loaded with roughly 200 ng genomic DNA, equivalent to 25,000 to 30,000 T cell genomes. The purified libraries were quantified using a Qubit 3.0 fluorometer, sized with a Bioanalyzer 2100, and then quantified again using the KAPA Library Quantification kit. Every immunoSEQ 96-well plate was sequenced on a dedicated single-read 150-cycle Illumina NextSeq 550 flow cell. In the source study's methods: Because the immunoSEQ output included only junctional sequences and no quality scores, the filtering could not be the same as the filtering used for full-length reads. Sequences were annotated with PyIR, a Python wrapper for IgBLAST v1.9, using IMGT germline references to assign V/J genes and CDR3. Reads were filtered out if the reads had weak V/J assignments (E-value above 1e-6), no CDR3, stop codons, out-of-frame junctions, or ambiguous translated residues. V3J clonotypes were defined as sequences sharing the same inferred V gene, J gene, and CDR3 amino acid sequence. The percentage overlap between two repertoires was calculated by dividing the number of shared unique clonotypes by the size of the smaller repertoire. Repertoire richness was assessed with RTK rarefaction, the Chao1 estimator, and Recon v2.1 estimates of unobserved clonotypes. Generation probabilities for all TCRbeta clonotypes obtained by the gDNA method from a handful of donors were computed using OLGA. Sourced from immuneACCESS, this table was stored by TCRdb with only in-frame sequences that have V and J called. A share of the clones is absent; for the studies checked, an unresolved V gene accounts for under half, and the remainder has no known explanation. Clone size and the V and J calls come from that table; the DNA yielded D and trimming. This sample holds more than 1.2 million clones; around 98.5% were observed only once. Over 0.3% of the sample belongs to the ten largest clones.

Sequenced: naive CD4+ T cells sorted from blood. The cell subset or site label, as the study defines it: CD45RA+ positively selected. The source of this sequence is a man aged 25 to 45 in good health. Rearrangement joined TRBV29-1 to TRBJ2-2, and TRBD2 aligns with 7 junction nucleotides. CDR3 reads: CSVELTSAGELFF. The DNA reads as follows: TGCAGCGTTGAGCTTACTAGCGCCGGGGAGCTGTTTTTT.